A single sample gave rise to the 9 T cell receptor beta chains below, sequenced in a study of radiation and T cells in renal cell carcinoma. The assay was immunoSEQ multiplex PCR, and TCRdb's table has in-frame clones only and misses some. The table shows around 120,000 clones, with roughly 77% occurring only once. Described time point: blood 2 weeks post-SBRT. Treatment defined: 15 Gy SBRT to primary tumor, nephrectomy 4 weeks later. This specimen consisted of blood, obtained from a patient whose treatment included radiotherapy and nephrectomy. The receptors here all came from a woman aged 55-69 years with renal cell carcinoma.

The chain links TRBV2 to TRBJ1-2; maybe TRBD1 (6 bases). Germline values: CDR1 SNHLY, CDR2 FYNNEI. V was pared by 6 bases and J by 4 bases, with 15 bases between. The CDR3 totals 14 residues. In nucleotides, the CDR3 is TGTGCCAGCAGCCCAGGGGTTGTGGGCTATGGCTACACCTTC. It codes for CASSPGVVGYGYTF.

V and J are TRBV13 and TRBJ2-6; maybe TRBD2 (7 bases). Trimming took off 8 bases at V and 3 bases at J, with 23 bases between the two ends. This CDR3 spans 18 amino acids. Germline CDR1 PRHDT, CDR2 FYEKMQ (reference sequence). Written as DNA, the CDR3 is TGTGCCAGCCGTAGGGGGGGTCCCCGCCCTGATGGGGCCAACGTCCTGACTTTC. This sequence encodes CASRRGGPRPDGANVLTF.

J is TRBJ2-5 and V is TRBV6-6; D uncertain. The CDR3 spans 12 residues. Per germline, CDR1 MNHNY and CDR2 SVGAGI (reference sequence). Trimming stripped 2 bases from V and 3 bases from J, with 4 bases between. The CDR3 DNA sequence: TGTGCCAGCAGTTACGGCAAAGAGACCCAGTACTTC. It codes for CASSYGKETQYF.

CDR3 protein: CASSLDPGTGELFF. In nucleotides, the CDR3 is TGTGCCAGCAGCTTAGACCCGGGAACCGGGGAGCTGTTTTTT. This sequence joins TRBV7-6 and TRBJ2-2, with a possible D match to TRBD2 (5 bases). Trimming removed 1 base from V and 5 bases from J, with 8 bases in between. CDR1 is SGHVS, CDR2 FNYEAQ, per germline. The CDR3 sequence is 14 residues long.

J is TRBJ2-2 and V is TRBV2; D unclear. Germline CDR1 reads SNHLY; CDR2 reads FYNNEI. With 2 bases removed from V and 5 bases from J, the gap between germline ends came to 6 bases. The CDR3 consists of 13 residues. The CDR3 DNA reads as TGTGCCAGCAGTGAACGGCCGACCGGGGAGCTGTTTTTT. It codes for CASSERPTGELFF.

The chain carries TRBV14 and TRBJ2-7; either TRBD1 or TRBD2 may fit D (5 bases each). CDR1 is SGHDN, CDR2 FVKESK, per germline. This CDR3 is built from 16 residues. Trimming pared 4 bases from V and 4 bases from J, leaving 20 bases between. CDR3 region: CASSPRAAGSPYEQYF. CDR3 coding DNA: TGTGCCAGCAGCCCAAGAGCGGCAGGGTCGCCATACGAGCAGTACTTC.

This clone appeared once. For the CDR3, the DNA is TGTGCCAGCAGCTTATTGGCCAGGGGGGATACGCAGTATTTT. Translating gives CASSLLARGDTQYF. V is TRBV7-2 and J is TRBJ2-3; TRBD1 agrees at 7 bases. This CDR3 comprises 14 residues. Trimming took 2 bases from V and 6 from J; bases not matched to a gene: 5. The germline V gene has CDR1 SGHTA and CDR2 FQGNSA.

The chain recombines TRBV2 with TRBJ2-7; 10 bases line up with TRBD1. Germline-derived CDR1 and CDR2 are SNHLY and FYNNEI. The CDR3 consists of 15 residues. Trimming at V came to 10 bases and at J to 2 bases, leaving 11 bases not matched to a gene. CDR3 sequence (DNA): TGTGCCACCCAAATCGAAGGGACAGGGGCCTACGAGCAGTACTTC. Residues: CATQIEGTGAYEQYF.

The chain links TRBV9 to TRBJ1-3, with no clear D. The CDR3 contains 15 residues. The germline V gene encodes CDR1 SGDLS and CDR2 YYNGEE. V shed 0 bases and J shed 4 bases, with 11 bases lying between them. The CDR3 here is CASSVEGITGNTIYF. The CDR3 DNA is TGTGCCAGCAGCGTAGAAGGAATCACCGGAAACACCATATATTTT. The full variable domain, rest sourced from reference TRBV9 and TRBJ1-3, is DSGVTQTPKHLITATGQRVTLRCSPRSGDLSVYWYQQSLDQGLQFLIQYYNGEERAKGNILERFSAQQFPDLHSELNLSSLELGDSALYFCASSVEGITGNTIYFGEGSWLTVV.